The 7 T cell receptor beta chains in this list originate from one sample, sequenced in a study of blood T cell repertoires in COVID-19. Measured with immunoSEQ multiplex PCR; TCRdb has only the in-frame clones, and not every one. The sample shows 100,000 to 150,000 clones, under 95% of them seen only once. Sequencing was done on a sample of peripheral blood. The receptors were gathered from a man in his 60s with COVID-19, enrolled during active disease.

The rearrangement links TRBV5-4 to TRBJ1-2, with a weak D call TRBD1 (6 bases). This CDR3 has 13 amino acids. The germline gives CDR1 SGHNT, CDR2 YYREEE (reference sequence). Trimming left V 5 bases short and J 2 bases short, with 10 bases between. The CDR3 spells CASRQTGNYGYTF. CDR3 DNA sequence: TGTGCCAGCAGGCAGACAGGAAACTATGGCTACACCTTC.

The chain couples TRBV11-2 to TRBJ1-2; D is unresolved. Trimming shortened V by 0 bases and J by 3 bases, and 11 bases separated the two germline ends. The CDR3 covers 15 residues. The V gene's germline CDR1 is SGHAT and CDR2 FQNNGV. This CDR3 reads CASSLDRRSYYGYTF. The CDR3 nucleotides read TGTGCCAGCAGCTTAGATCGGCGGTCTTACTATGGCTACACCTTC.

The V gene is TRBV2, the J gene TRBJ2-3; D is ambiguous. Germline loops: CDR1 SNHLY, CDR2 FYNNEI. The CDR3 contains 11 residues. Deletions cut 7 bases from V and 5 bases from J, with 7 bases between. The CDR3 reads CASILRDTQYF. The DNA for the CDR3 is TGTGCCAGCATTTTGCGAGATACGCAGTATTTT.

The chain uses TRBV5-1 and TRBJ2-1, with TRBD2 matching 10 bases. Germline values: CDR1 SGHRS, CDR2 YFSETQ. V was pared by 1 base and J by 1 base, with 5 bases of the junction left unmatched. The CDR3 is made up of 17 amino acids. This chain's CDR3 is CASSLSLAGASYNEQFF. CDR3 in DNA: TGCGCCAGCAGCTTGTCGCTAGCGGGAGCTTCCTACAATGAGCAGTTCTTC.

The genes are TRBV2 and TRBJ1-1, with no clear D. Germline V gene data show CDR1 as SNHLY and CDR2 as FYNNEI. The CDR3 loop spans 13 amino acids. Trimming pared 7 bases from V and 0 bases from J, leaving 9 bases between. Here the CDR3 DNA reads TGTGCCAGCAAGGAGGTCGTGAACACTGAAGCTTTCTTT. Protein: CASKEVVNTEAFF.

This clone was detected only a few times. This sample includes further DNA sequences coding for the same CDR3. The V gene is TRBV5-1, the J gene TRBJ1-1; perhaps TRBD1 as D (6 bases). The CDR3 is made up of 13 amino acids. Between the trimmed V and J ends, which lost 4 bases and 1 base, there was a span of 8 bases. Germline V lookup: CDR1 SGHRS, CDR2 YFSETQ. The DNA for the CDR3 is TGCGCCAGCAGCCTGACAGGGAACACTGAAGCTTTCTTT. It codes for CASSLTGNTEAFF.

V usage is TRBV27 and J usage is TRBJ2-6; perhaps TRBD1 as D (5 bases). CDR1 and CDR2 (germline): MNHEY, SMNVEV (reference sequence). The germline V and J ends were trimmed by 2 bases and 4 bases, with 15 bases remaining between them. The CDR3 totals 17 residues. CDR3 sequence: CASSLRGILGGANVLTF. For the CDR3, the DNA is TGTGCCAGCAGTTTAAGGGGCATCTTGGGGGGGGCCAACGTCCTGACTTTC.